This T cell receptor (beta chain) comes out of a study of blood T cell repertoires in COVID-19. Assay: immunoSEQ multiplex PCR; the TCRdb copy retains only in-frame clones and omits some. The repertoire has about 290,000 clones, about 90% of them found once; the top ten carry roughly 11%. V dropped 4 bases and J dropped 2; count of bases not matched to a gene: 5. There are 15 residues in the CDR3. Germline CDR1 is LGHDT and CDR2 is YNNKEL (reference sequence). This sequence originates from a woman younger than 45 with COVID-19, enrolled during active disease. The V call is TRBV3-1 (or the pseudogene TRBV3-2), the J call TRBJ2-7, with 10 nucleotides matching TRBD1. The source material was peripheral blood. The CDR3: CASSPSTGGPYEQYF. CDR3 nucleotide sequence: TGTGCCAGCAGCCCCTCGACAGGGGGCCCCTACGAGCAGTACTTC.